These 13 T cell receptor beta chains were sequenced from one sample in a study of cytomegalovirus exposure and HLA in healthy donors (TCRdb year 2017). Libraries were prepared through the immunoSEQ multiplex PCR assay. A mixture of 60 forward primers for TCR Vbeta segments and 13 reverse primers for TCR Jbeta segments was used in the multiplex PCR. TCRdb's version of the immuneACCESS table is confined to in-frame rearrangements and falls short of the full clone set. An unresolved V gene accounts for under half of the shortfall where checked; the remainder is of unknown origin. The sample contains approximately 72,000 clones, 60% to 75% of them found a single time. Of the sample, 20% to 25% falls within the top ten clones. Sequencing was carried out using PBMCs. Receptors were obtained from a man aged 40-49 years in good health and CMV-seropositive.

Here the CDR3 reads CASSPPQGGNSPLHF. The CDR3 DNA follows: TGTGCCAGCTCACCACCCCAGGGTGGTAATTCACCCCTCCACTTT. The rearrangement links TRBV18 to TRBJ1-6; D may be TRBD1 (5 bases). Germline V gene sequence: CDR1 KGHSH, CDR2 LQKENI. The length of the CDR3 is 15 residues. The V end was cut by 0 bases, the J end by 6 bases, with 9 bases between.

The chain uses TRBV13 and TRBJ2-3; TRBD2 aligns across 9 bases. The CDR3 contains 17 residues. CDR1 and CDR2 from the germline V gene are PRHDT and FYEKMQ (reference sequence). The V gene end was trimmed by 0 bases and the J gene end by 0 bases; junction bases not matched to a gene: 4. The CDR3 DNA follows: TGTGCCAGCAGCTTAGGGGCTAGCGGGGCGAGCACAGATACGCAGTATTTT. Amino acids: CASSLGASGASTDTQYF.

This clone was seen a handful of times. This chain links TRBV19 with TRBJ1-1; TRBD1 matches at 7 bases. With V trimmed by 6 bases and J by 0 bases, 10 bases remained unmatched. Germline V gene data show CDR1 as LNHDA and CDR2 as SQIVND (reference sequence). CDR3 length equals 16 residues. The CDR3 loop is CASSLRGDFLNTEAFF. In nucleotides, the CDR3 is TGTGCCAGTAGCCTCAGGGGGGACTTTTTGAACACTGAAGCTTTCTTT.

The chain recombines TRBV30 with TRBJ1-1; no reliable D call. V was clipped by 5 bases and J by 0 bases, with 13 bases between them. In germline, CDR1 is GTSNPN, CDR2 SVGIG (reference sequence). The CDR3 is 14 residues long. CDR3 amino acids: CAWRKEPLNTEAFF. CDR3 DNA: TGTGCCTGGCGTAAAGAGCCTCTGAACACTGAAGCTTTCTTT.

CDR3 DNA sequence: TGTGCCAGCAGCGTAGCGGCGCGGGACAGCACTGAAGCTTTCTTT. Its translation is CASSVAARDSTEAFF. This chain connects TRBV9 to TRBJ1-1; 7 nucleotides align to TRBD1. Per germline, CDR1 SGDLS and CDR2 YYNGEE. This CDR3 spans 15 amino acids. The ends lost 0 bases at V and 4 bases at J; junction bases unmatched: 6.

This sequence joins TRBV5-4 and TRBJ2-3; D gene ambiguous. The ends were cut back, 1 base at V and 0 bases at J, with 6 bases in the middle. From germline, CDR1 is SGHNT and CDR2 YYREEE (reference sequence). The CDR3 covers 14 residues. The CDR3 DNA reads TGTGCCAGCAGCTTGCCTAGAAGCACAGATACGCAGTATTTT. This gives the protein CASSLPRSTDTQYF.

This chain links TRBV7-2 with TRBJ2-7; 11 bases fit TRBD2. CDR3 length equals 15 residues. V gave up 5 bases and J gave up 3 bases; unmatched junction bases: 6. Germline CDR1 reads SGHTA; CDR2 reads FQGNSA. CDR3 sequence (DNA): TGTGCCAGCAGCGTTACTAGCGGGGGAAACTACGAGCAGTACTTC. This translates into CASSVTSGGNYEQYF.

The rearrangement joins TRBV11-2 to TRBJ1-1; possibly TRBD1 for D (5 bases). The CDR3 is made up of 14 amino acids. Looked up from germline, CDR1 is SGHAT and CDR2 is FQNNGV. V was cut by 5 bases and J by 4 bases, with 14 bases left in between. CDR3 nucleotides: TGTGCCAGCAGCCTCACCTCGGGGGGCACTGAAGCTTTCTTT. Protein sequence: CASSLTSGGTEAFF.

The CDR3 DNA reads as TGTGCCAGCAGCTTTAAGAGCTCTGGAAACACCATATATTTT. Protein product: CASSFKSSGNTIYF. The chain has TRBV5-6 and TRBJ1-3, with D hard to call. The CDR3 consists of 14 residues. Germline-derived CDR1 and CDR2 are SGHDT and YYEEEE. V lost 2 bases and J 0 bases, leaving 6 bases between the germline ends.

This clone showed up just a few times. This chain links TRBV7-3 with TRBJ2-1; tentative D call: TRBD1 (6 bases). The V and J ends lost 3 bases and 2 bases respectively, with 14 bases between them. This CDR3 region has 16 residues. The germline CDR1 and CDR2 sequences are SGHTA and FQGTGA. The CDR3 spells CASSLGPGAPYNEQFF. DNA for the CDR3: TGTGCCAGCAGCTTGGGCCCAGGGGCACCCTACAATGAGCAGTTCTTC.

The rearrangement links TRBV29-1 to TRBJ1-1, with TRBD1 matching over 7 bases. Looked up from germline, CDR1 is SQVTM and CDR2 is ANQGSEA. V shed 7 bases, J shed 4 bases, and the junction held 9 bases outside the gene matches. The CDR3 has 13 amino acids. CDR3 region: CSGNRGFGTEAFF. The CDR3 DNA reads as TGCAGCGGAAACAGGGGATTCGGCACTGAAGCTTTCTTT.

The V and J genes are TRBV7-6 and TRBJ2-2; 10 positions match TRBD1. The CDR3 loop spans 15 amino acids. The germline gives CDR1 SGHVS, CDR2 FNYEAQ. V shed 3 bases, J shed 6 bases, and the junction held 4 bases outside the gene matches. The CDR3 reads CASSLGTGDPGELFF. As DNA, the CDR3 is TGTGCCAGCAGCTTGGGGACAGGGGACCCCGGGGAGCTGTTTTTT.

The chain is built from TRBV6-5 and TRBJ2-3; 8 bases agree with TRBD1. The V gene end was trimmed by 6 bases and the J gene end by 3 bases; junction bases not matched to a gene: 8. The CDR3 runs 15 residues. Looked up from germline, CDR1 is MNHEY and CDR2 is SVGAGI. CDR3 nucleotides: TGTGCCAGCAGGAGAACAGGGGGATTAACAGATACGCAGTATTTT. Translating gives CASRRTGGLTDTQYF.